This T cell receptor (beta chain) was sequenced in a study of monozygotic twins with inflammatory bowel disease. Study-wide findings and caveats: The inverse Simpson measure of TCRbeta diversity was lower in IBD patients than in healthy co-twins.

For this clonotype: Its antigen is not known.

Germline loops: CDR1 SGHRS, CDR2 YFSETQ. CDR3 size: 15 residues. UMIs that had a 6-nucleotide sample barcode were put in using template switching. After re-calling the 5' RACE reads, TCRdb lists one entry per CDR3 protein, DNA absent. This listing includes roughly 150,000 distinct CDR3 sequences. Sequenced material: blood. The chain uses TRBV5-1 and TRBJ1-5; without DNA, the TCRdb call of TRBD1 cannot be checked. This sequence originates from a human donor with ulcerative colitis or Crohn's disease, or a healthy co-twin of an affected twin (not recorded which). CDR3 residues: CASSRAGDSNQPQHF.